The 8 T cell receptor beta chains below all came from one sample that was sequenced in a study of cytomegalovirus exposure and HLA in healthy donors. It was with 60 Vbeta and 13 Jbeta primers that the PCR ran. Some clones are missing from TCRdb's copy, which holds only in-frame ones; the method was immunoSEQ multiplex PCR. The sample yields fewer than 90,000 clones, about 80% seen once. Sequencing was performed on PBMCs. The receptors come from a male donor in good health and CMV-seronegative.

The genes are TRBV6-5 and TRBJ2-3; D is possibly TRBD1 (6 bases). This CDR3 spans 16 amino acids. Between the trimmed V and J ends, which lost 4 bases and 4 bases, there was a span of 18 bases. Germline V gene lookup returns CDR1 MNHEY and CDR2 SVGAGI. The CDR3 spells CASSSPARTVADTQYF. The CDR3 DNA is TGTGCCAGCAGTTCGCCCGCCCGGACAGTGGCAGATACGCAGTATTTT.

CDR3 loop: CASSEGGQGPNQPQHF. CDR3 coding DNA: TGTGCCAGCAGTGAAGGAGGACAGGGGCCTAATCAGCCCCAGCATTTT. The V and J genes are TRBV6-1 and TRBJ1-5, with 9 bases aligning to TRBD1. The J segment lost 4 bases and the V segment lost 1 base, leaving 5 bases of the junction unmatched. Per germline, CDR1 MNHNS and CDR2 SASEGT. CDR3 size: 16 residues.

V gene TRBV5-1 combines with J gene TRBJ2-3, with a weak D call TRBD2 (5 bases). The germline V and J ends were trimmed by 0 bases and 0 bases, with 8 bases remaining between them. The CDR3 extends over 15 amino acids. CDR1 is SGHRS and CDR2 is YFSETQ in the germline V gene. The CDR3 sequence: CASSLVWTSTDTQYF. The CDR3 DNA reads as TGCGCCAGCAGCTTGGTCTGGACTAGCACAGATACGCAGTATTTT.

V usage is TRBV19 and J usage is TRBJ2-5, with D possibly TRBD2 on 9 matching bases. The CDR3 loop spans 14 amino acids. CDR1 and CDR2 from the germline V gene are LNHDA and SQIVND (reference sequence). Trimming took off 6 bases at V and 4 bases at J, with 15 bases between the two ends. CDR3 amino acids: CASRSSGTGETQYF. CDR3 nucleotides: TGTGCCAGTAGGTCTAGCGGGACAGGAGAGACCCAGTACTTC.

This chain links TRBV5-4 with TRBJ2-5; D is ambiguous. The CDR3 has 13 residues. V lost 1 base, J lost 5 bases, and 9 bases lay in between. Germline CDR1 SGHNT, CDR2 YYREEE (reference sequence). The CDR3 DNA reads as TGTGCCAGCAGCTTGAATCGGTGGGAGACCCAGTACTTC. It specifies CASSLNRWETQYF. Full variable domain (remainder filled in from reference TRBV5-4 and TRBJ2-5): ETGVTQSPTHLIKTRGQQVTLRCSSQSGHNTVSWYQQALGQGPQFIFQYYREEENGRGNFPPRFSGLQFPNYSSELNVNALELDDSALYLCASSLNRWETQYFGPGTRLLVL.

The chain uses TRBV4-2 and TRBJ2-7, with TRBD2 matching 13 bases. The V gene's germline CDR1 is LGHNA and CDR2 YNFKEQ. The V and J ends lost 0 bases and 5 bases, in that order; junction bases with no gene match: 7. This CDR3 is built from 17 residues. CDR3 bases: TGTGCCAGCAGCCAAGATCTGACTAGCGGGGGGAGGAACGAGCAGTACTTC. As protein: CASSQDLTSGGRNEQYF.

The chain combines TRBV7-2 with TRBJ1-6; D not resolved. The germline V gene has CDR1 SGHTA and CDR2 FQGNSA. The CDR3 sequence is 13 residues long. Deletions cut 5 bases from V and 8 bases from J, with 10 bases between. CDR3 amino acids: CASSPLSDSPLHF. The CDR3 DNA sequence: TGTGCCAGCAGCCCGCTTTCAGATTCACCCCTCCACTTT.

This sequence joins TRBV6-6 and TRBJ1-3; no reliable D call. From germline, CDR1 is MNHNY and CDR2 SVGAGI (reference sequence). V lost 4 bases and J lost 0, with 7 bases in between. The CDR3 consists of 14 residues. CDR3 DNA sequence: TGTGCCAGCAGTTCCAGGAACTCTGGAAACACCATATATTTT. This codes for CASSSRNSGNTIYF.